This T cell receptor (beta chain) stems from a study of cytomegalovirus exposure and HLA in healthy donors. Germline V gene lookup returns CDR1 SEHNR and CDR2 FQNEAQ (reference sequence). The CDR3 has 15 amino acids. Trimming removed 1 base at V and 3 bases at J, with 12 bases between. TCRdb's copy holds only in-frame clones and misses some; the assay was immunoSEQ multiplex PCR. Of 220,000 or so clones in the sample, roughly 84% are singletons; the top ten hold more than 1.5%. To note about this clone: The antigen remains undetermined.

Study outcomes and limitations: Overall, around 160 TCR beta chains were annotated as cytomegalovirus-associated.

The chain is built from TRBV7-9 and TRBJ1-1; D may be TRBD1 (5 bases). Sequencing was done on a sample of PBMCs. The clonotype was recovered from a woman aged 18-29 years in good health and CMV-seropositive. CDR3 in amino acids: CASSLVGGVDTEAFF. DNA of the CDR3: TGTGCCAGCAGCTTAGTAGGAGGGGTGGACACTGAAGCTTTCTTT.